This T cell receptor beta chain is drawn from a study of cytomegalovirus exposure and HLA in healthy donors. Study details: A prior analysis found about 110 million unique TCR beta sequences from around 180 million T cells. General observations from the study: Later on, an analysis showed TCR association rates differing by HLA locus, with DRB1 the most and HLA-C the fewest. The study had only CMV serostatus as immune exposure information. A list of 150 to 200 TCR beta chains associated with cytomegalovirus was given.

CDR1 is SNHLY, CDR2 FYNNEI, per germline. V lost 8 bases and J 7 bases, leaving 15 bases between the germline ends. This CDR3 is built from 13 residues. Concerning this clone: Its antigen remains unknown.

The study ran its PCR with 60 Vbeta and 13 Jbeta primers. Sequencing was performed with immunoSEQ multiplex PCR; in TCRdb, only in-frame clones are kept and a portion is missing. The data hold some 190,000 clones, with 75% to 85% observed a single time. Sample: PBMCs. V gene TRBV2 combines with J gene TRBJ1-5, with D unresolved. This TCR was recovered from a young man in good health and CMV-seronegative. Here the CDR3 reads CASGPEHEQPQHF. The CDR3 region has the DNA TGTGCCAGCGGGCCTGAACATGAGCAGCCCCAGCATTTT.